This T cell receptor (beta chain) emerged from a study of cytomegalovirus exposure and HLA in healthy donors. With regard to this clone: The antigen is unknown.

In the PCR, 60 Vbeta and 13 Jbeta primers were used. TCRdb keeps only in-frame clones here, not all; method: immunoSEQ multiplex PCR. This sample yields over 250,000 clones, of which about nine tenths are seen a single time; less than 4.5% belongs to the top ten. The J segment lost 14 bases and the V segment lost 5 bases, leaving 21 bases of the junction unmatched. The CDR3 consists of 16 residues. The germline CDR1 and CDR2 sequences are LNHDA and SQIVND (reference sequence). Whole-study findings and limits: Highly shared sequence variants in one cluster were likely a sequencing artifact. V- and J-gene trimming of TCR beta was linked (in a later analysis) to a missense DCLRE1C variant. Analysis performed later found 16,951 TCR beta sequences associated with HLA alleles at 0.05 false discovery rate.

The study sampled nominally healthy donors, though unrecorded immune exposures were likely. This receptor was taken from a man between 40 and 49 years old in good health and CMV-seropositive. Source material: PBMCs. The J gene is TRBJ2-1, the V gene TRBV19, with TRBD2 matching over 7 bases. Here the CDR3 DNA reads TGTGCCAGTAGTCTGCAGCCTCTCGGGGGGTACGGTCCGGAGTTCTTC. Protein: CASSLQPLGGYGPEFF.